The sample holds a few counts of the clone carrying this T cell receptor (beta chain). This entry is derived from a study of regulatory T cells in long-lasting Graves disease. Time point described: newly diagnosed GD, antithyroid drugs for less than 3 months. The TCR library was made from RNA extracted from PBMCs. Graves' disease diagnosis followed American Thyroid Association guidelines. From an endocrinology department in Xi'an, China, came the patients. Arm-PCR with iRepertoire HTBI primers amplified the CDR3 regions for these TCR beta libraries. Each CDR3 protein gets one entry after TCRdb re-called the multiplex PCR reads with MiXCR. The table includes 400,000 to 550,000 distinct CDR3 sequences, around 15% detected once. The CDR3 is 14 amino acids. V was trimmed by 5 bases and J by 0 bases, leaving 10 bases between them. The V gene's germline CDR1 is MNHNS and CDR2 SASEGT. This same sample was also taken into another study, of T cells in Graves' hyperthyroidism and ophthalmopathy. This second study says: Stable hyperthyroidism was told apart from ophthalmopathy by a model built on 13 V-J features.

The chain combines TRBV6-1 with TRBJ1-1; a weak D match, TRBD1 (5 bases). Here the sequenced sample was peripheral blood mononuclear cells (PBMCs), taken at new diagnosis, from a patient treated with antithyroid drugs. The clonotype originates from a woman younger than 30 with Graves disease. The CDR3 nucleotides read TGTGCCAGCAGTCACGGGGCTTTGAACACTGAAGCTTTCTTT. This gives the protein CASSHGALNTEAFF.